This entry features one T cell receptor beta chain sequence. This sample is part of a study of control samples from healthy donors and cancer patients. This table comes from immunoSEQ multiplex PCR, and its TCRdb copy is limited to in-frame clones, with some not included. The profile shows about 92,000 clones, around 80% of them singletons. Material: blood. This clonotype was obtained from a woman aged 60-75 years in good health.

CDR3 DNA sequence: TGTGCCACCAGCCCCGGTGGTACTAGCACAGATACGCAGTATTTT. The encoded protein is CATSPGGTSTDTQYF. The chain recombines TRBV24-1 with TRBJ2-3; D unresolved. The CDR3 has 15 residues. V lost 7 bases, J lost 0 bases, and 13 bases lay in between. Germline CDR1 reads KGHDR; CDR2 reads SFDVKD.